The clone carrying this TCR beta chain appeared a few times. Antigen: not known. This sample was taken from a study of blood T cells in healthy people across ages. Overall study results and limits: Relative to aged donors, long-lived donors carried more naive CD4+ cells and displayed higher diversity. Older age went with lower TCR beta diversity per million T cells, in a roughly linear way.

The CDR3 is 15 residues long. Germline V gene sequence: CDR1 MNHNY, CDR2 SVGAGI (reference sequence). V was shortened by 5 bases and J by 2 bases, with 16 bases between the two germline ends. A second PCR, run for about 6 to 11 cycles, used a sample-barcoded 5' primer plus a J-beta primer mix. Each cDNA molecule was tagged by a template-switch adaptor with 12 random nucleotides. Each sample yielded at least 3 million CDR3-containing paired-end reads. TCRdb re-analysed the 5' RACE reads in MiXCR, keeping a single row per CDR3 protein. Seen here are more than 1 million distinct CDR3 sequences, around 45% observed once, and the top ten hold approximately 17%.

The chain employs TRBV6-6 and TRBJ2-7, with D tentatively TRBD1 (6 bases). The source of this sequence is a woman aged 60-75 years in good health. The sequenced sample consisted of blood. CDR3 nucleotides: TGTGCCAGCAGTGGGGCGGCAGGGGTCCCCTACGAGCAGTACTTC. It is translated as CASSGAAGVPYEQYF.